The clone carrying this TCR beta chain was counted only a few times. Its antigen remains unidentified. Other DNA sequences in this sample translate to the same CDR3. This sample was taken from a study of CD8+ T cells in alopecia areata. Across the study: Oral tofacitinib, 5 to 10 mg twice daily, was given in an open-label trial. Study-wide findings and caveats: Lesional scalp, notably in alopecia totalis/universalis, had clonality above that of normal scalp. Among the 100 top clones, expanded CD8+ clones, like scalp clonality, were significantly decreased by tofacitinib.

CDR3 size: 14 residues. The V gene end was trimmed by 3 bases and the J gene end by 0 bases; junction bases not matched to a gene: 1. The germline V gene encodes CDR1 SGHTA and CDR2 FQGNSA. Extracted RNA was reverse transcribed into cDNA, the sequencing template. Measured with immunoSEQ multiplex PCR; TCRdb has only the in-frame clones, and not every one. The sample comprises under 150,000 clones, around three fifths of which are singletons, and about 3.7% rests with the top ten. The treatment: oral pan-JAK inhibitor, 5-10 mg twice daily. The genes are TRBV7-2 and TRBJ2-5; 7 bases match TRBD1. The TCR sequence derives from a human donor with alopecia areata. This sample comprised CD4+ T cells sorted from blood, obtained at week 24, from a patient treated with tofacitinib. CDR3 amino acids: CASSLDRNQETQYF. DNA for the CDR3: TGTGCCAGCAGCTTGGACAGGAACCAAGAGACCCAGTACTTC.